These T cell receptor beta chains were read from a single sample in a study of cytomegalovirus exposure and HLA in healthy donors. Clones were read by immunoSEQ multiplex PCR, and TCRdb kept only the in-frame ones, dropping some. The repertoire consists of some 96,000 clones, with roughly 76% occurring once and the leading ten covering approximately 2%. The sample was PBMCs. The receptors derive from a man aged 40-49 years in good health and CMV-seronegative. CDR3s include the opening cysteine and the closing phenylalanine or tryptophan. A D gene is named only where the DNA matches it firmly. The size entry is marked missing in some rows and otherwise reads once, few, many or a size class.

j_call cdr3_length clone_size d_call v_call cdr3_nt cdr3_aa
TRBJ2-7 13 few . TRBV7-2 TGTGCCAGCAGCAACAGGGTCGGCTACGAGCAGTACTTC CASSNRVGYEQYF
TRBJ1-5 14 few . TRBV6-5 TGTGCCAGCAGTTACGGACAGCTGGATCAGCCCCAGCATTTT CASSYGQLDQPQHF
TRBJ2-7 15 . TRBD2 TRBV7-9 TGTTCCAGCAGGGCCGGCCTAGCGGACTCCTACGAGCAGTACTTC CSSRAGLADSYEQYF
TRBJ2-1 12 few . TRBV5-5 TGTGCCAGCAGTCTGGGGGGGGCTGAGCAGTTCTTC CASSLGGAEQFF
TRBJ2-5 14 . TRBD1 TRBV7-6 TGTGCCAGCAGCCATTCCGGGACAGGGAAGACCCAGTACTTC CASSHSGTGKTQYF
TRBJ2-6 16 once TRBD1 TRBV4-1 TGCGCCAGCAGCCCCGGGACAGGGGGTGGGGCCAACGTCCTGACTTTC CASSPGTGGGANVLTF
TRBJ1-2 16 few . TRBV11-1 TGTGCCAGCAGCTACCTCGGAGGGCAGTATAACTATGGCTACACCTTC CASSYLGGQYNYGYTF
TRBJ1-1 12 . . TRBV5-1 TGCGCCAGCAGCTTGGGGGCCCAGGGAGCTTTCTTT CASSLGAQGAFF
TRBJ1-2 13 . . TRBV30 TGTGCCTGGAGTGTCGGGGGGGCCTATGGCTACACCTTC CAWSVGGAYGYTF
TRBJ2-5 17 . TRBD2 TRBV6-1 TGTGCCAGCAGCGAAGTTGGCCCTGGCGGGGGGGCAGAGACCCAGTACTTC CASSEVGPGGGAETQYF
TRBJ1-6 15 . . TRBV4-3 TGCGCCAGCAGCCCGAAGGAGGGAATGTATTCACCCCTCCACTTT CASSPKEGMYSPLHF
TRBJ1-1 15 . . TRBV14 TGTGCCAGCAGCCAAGAGACTAGAGGGGTTAATGAAGCTTTCTTT CASSQETRGVNEAFF
TRBJ2-3 16 . . TRBV11-2 TGTGCCAGCAGCTTAAAGTCGGCGGGGACCACAGATACGCAGTATTTT CASSLKSAGTTDTQYF
TRBJ1-6 16 . . TRBV28 TGTGCCAGCAGTCTCCCCCGCGCTACAGGGAGATCACCCCTCCACTTT CASSLPRATGRSPLHF
TRBJ1-5 15 . . TRBV5-5 TGTGCCAGCAGCTTGGAGTCAGGGGCTGCTCAGCCCCAGCATTTT CASSLESGAAQPQHF
TRBJ1-2 12 . TRBD1 TRBV29-1 TGCAGCGCCGGACAGGGGGACCGGGGCTACACCTTC CSAGQGDRGYTF
TRBJ1-4 14 . . TRBV5-1 TGCGCCAGCAGCCTTGAGCGGGGGAATGAAAAACTGTTTTTT CASSLERGNEKLFF
TRBJ2-7 15 . . TRBV9 TGTGCCAGCAGCGTCGGTAGCGCAATCTCCTACGAGCAGTACTTC CASSVGSAISYEQYF
TRBJ2-5 15 . TRBD1 TRBV2 TGTGCCAGCAGTGACCTCTGGGACAGAGAAGAGACCCAGTACTTC CASSDLWDREETQYF
TRBJ2-7 18 . TRBD2 TRBV28 TGTGCCAGCAGTTTATTTGATTTAGCGGGGGGGCTTTTTCACGAGCAGTACTTC CASSLFDLAGGLFHEQYF
TRBJ1-6 14 . . TRBV6-5 TGTGCCAGCAGAATGGACGGGGATAATTCACCCCTCCACTTT CASRMDGDNSPLHF
TRBJ1-6 15 few . TRBV7-9 TGTGCCAGCAGCTTGGACAGCAGGAGCAATTCACCCCTCCACTTT CASSLDSRSNSPLHF
TRBJ1-2 14 . TRBD1 TRBV6-5 TGTGCCAGCAGACAACGGGACAGGGGCTATGGCTACACCTTC CASRQRDRGYGYTF
TRBJ2-2 15 . TRBD1 TRBV18 TGTGCCAGCCCCGGGTTGACAGGGCCCACCGGGGAGCTGTTTTTT CASPGLTGPTGELFF
TRBJ2-5 16 . TRBD2 TRBV11-3 TGTGCCAGCAGCTTAGGCCTAGCGGGAGGGCAAGAGACCCAGTACTTC CASSLGLAGGQETQYF
TRBJ2-7 15 few . TRBV6-1 TGTGCCAGCAGTGAATTTACAGGGGAGGCCTACGAGCAGTACTTC CASSEFTGEAYEQYF
TRBJ2-6 17 . TRBD1 TRBV11-2 TGTGCCAGCAGCTTAGCAGGGGGCGCCGCTGGGGCCAACGTCCTGACTTTC CASSLAGGAAGANVLTF
TRBJ1-1 15 . TRBD1 TRBV7-8 TGTGCCAGCAGCTTAAGGGACAGGGAGTGGGGTGAAGCTTTCTTT CASSLRDREWGEAFF
TRBJ2-3 17 . TRBD1 TRBV4-3 TGCGCCAGCAGCCAAGATCCACAGGGGGCTTTTTCAGATACGCAGTATTTT CASSQDPQGAFSDTQYF
TRBJ2-7 15 . . TRBV7-9 TGTGCCAGCAGTTTGACGATGGGCGAAGACTACGAGCAGTACTTC CASSLTMGEDYEQYF
TRBJ2-3 15 . TRBD2 TRBV6-6 TGTGCCAGCAGGTTCCTAGCGGGAGAAACAGATACGCAGTATTTT CASRFLAGETDTQYF
TRBJ1-5 13 . . TRBV28 TGTGCCAGCAGACCTCAGGGCAATCAGCCCCAGCATTTT CASRPQGNQPQHF
TRBJ2-6 17 . . TRBV27 TGTGCCAGCAGTGGGGCGGGGATAGGATCGGGGGCCAACGTCCTGACTTTC CASSGAGIGSGANVLTF
TRBJ2-1 15 . TRBD2 TRBV7-2 TGTGCCAGCAGCTTAGCTAGCGGGAGGCACAATGAGCAGTTCTTC CASSLASGRHNEQFF
TRBJ2-3 14 . . TRBV7-6 TGTGCCAGCAGCCGCTTCGGCGGAAAAGATACGCAGTATTTT CASSRFGGKDTQYF